This T cell receptor (beta chain) emerged from a study of shared clonotypes between healthy human individuals. Germline-derived CDR1 and CDR2 are SGHTA and FQGNSA. The ends lost 5 bases at V and 6 bases at J; junction bases unmatched: 10. The CDR3 extends over 14 amino acids. Profiling relied on immunoSEQ multiplex PCR, and the TCRdb table lists in-frame clones only, not all of them. The data contain just over 2,000,000 clones, 85% to 95% of them seen just once; the ten biggest clones take up 0.1% to 0.15%. Sequencing was performed on naive CD4+ T cells sorted from blood. Subset defined: CD45RA+ positively selected. This TCR was recovered from a man between 18 and 35 years old in good health. This rearrangement joins TRBV7-2 to TRBJ2-7; the match to TRBD1 covers 7 bases. For the CDR3, the DNA is TGTGCCAGCAGCGACGGGACAGTCCCTGGCGAGCAGTACTTC. Amino acid sequence: CASSDGTVPGEQYF.